These 23 T cell receptor beta chains were sequenced from one sample in a study of blood T cell repertoires in COVID-19. Assay: immunoSEQ multiplex PCR; the TCRdb copy retains only in-frame clones and omits some. The sample has 400,000 to 450,000 clones, 85% to 90% seen once. The sequencing input was PBMCs or T cells enriched from blood (not recorded which). The receptors here all came from a man younger than 45 who had recovered from COVID-19.

This clone showed up just once. The genes are TRBV5-4 and TRBJ2-1; perhaps TRBD2 as D (6 bases). This CDR3 spans 15 amino acids. V was shortened by 2 bases and J by 3 bases, with 12 bases between the two germline ends. The germline CDR1 and CDR2 sequences are SGHNT and YYREEE (reference sequence). This chain's CDR3 is CASSLRENLYNEQFF. CDR3 bases: TGTGCCAGCAGCTTACGGGAGAATCTCTACAATGAGCAGTTCTTC. The full variable domain, completed using reference TRBV5-4 and TRBJ2-1, is ETGVTQSPTHLIKTRGQQVTLRCSSQSGHNTVSWYQQALGQGPQFIFQYYREEENGRGNFPPRFSGLQFPNYSSELNVNALELDDSALYLCASSLRENLYNEQFFGPGTRLTVL.

The J gene is TRBJ2-7, the V gene TRBV14, with D maybe TRBD2 (5 bases). The CDR3 is made up of 13 amino acids. Germline V gives CDR1 SGHDN, CDR2 FVKESK. V shed 3 bases and J shed 6 bases, with 12 bases lying between them. This CDR3 reads CASSQIRLAEQYF. The CDR3 coding sequence is TGTGCCAGCAGCCAGATACGCCTAGCCGAGCAGTACTTC.

The V call is TRBV5-4, the J call TRBJ2-1; maybe TRBD2 (6 bases). The V end was cut by 4 bases, the J end by 5 bases, with 13 bases between. CDR1 SGHNT and CDR2 YYREEE come from the germline V gene (reference sequence). The CDR3 is 14 residues long. CDR3 DNA sequence: TGTGCCAGCAGCGAGAAAGCGGGCCACAATGAGCAGTTCTTC. Protein: CASSEKAGHNEQFF.

This chain joins TRBV28 and TRBJ2-1; tentative D call: TRBD1 (5 bases). The germline V gene encodes CDR1 MDHEN and CDR2 SYDVKM. The V end lost 5 bases, the J end lost 8 bases, and 10 bases lay between the germline ends. The length of the CDR3 is 12 residues. CDR3: CASSAGSHEQFF. The CDR3 nucleotides read TGTGCCAGCAGTGCAGGGTCCCATGAGCAGTTCTTC.

The V and J genes are TRBV5-8 and TRBJ1-1; no clear D gene. In germline, CDR1 is SGHTS, CDR2 YDEGEE. V lost 2 bases to trimming and J lost 7 bases, with 9 bases between them. The CDR3 runs to 12 residues. CDR3 DNA: TGTGCCAGCAGCTTCGTGGCAGTTGAAGCTTTCTTT. As protein: CASSFVAVEAFF.

This chain connects TRBV11-2 to TRBJ2-7; TRBD1 matches 7 bases. The CDR3 extends over 14 amino acids. Germline V gene sequence: CDR1 SGHAT, CDR2 FQNNGV. V shed 6 bases, J shed 1 base, and the junction held 6 bases outside the gene matches. The CDR3 DNA reads TGTGCCAGCAGACTTCCGGGACAGTCCTACGAGCAGTACTTC. Amino acids: CASRLPGQSYEQYF.

J is TRBJ1-3 and V is TRBV6-5; D ambiguous. CDR3 length equals 15 residues. Trimming stripped 10 bases from V and 5 bases from J, with 21 bases between. Germline V gene lookup returns CDR1 MNHEY and CDR2 SVGAGI. The CDR3 coding sequence is TGTGCCATTTCCCCCCGGGAGGTTCTAAGAAACACCATATATTTT. Residues: CAISPREVLRNTIYF.

The J gene is TRBJ2-1, the V gene TRBV12-3 or TRBV12-4; D might be TRBD2 (5 bases). This CDR3 comprises 12 residues. With 6 bases removed from V and 8 bases from J, the gap between germline ends came to 11 bases. DNA of the CDR3: TGTGCCAGCAGCCACGGGGAGTATGAGCAGTTCTTC. Amino acids: CASSHGEYEQFF.

CDR3 in DNA: TGTGCCAGCCAGAAGGAGCTAGCGGGAGGAGAGACCCAGTACTTC. It is translated as CASQKELAGGETQYF. The chain combines TRBV6-5 with TRBJ2-5, with TRBD2 matching over 11 bases. Germline loops: CDR1 MNHEY, CDR2 SVGAGI. The J segment lost 4 bases and the V segment lost 8 bases, leaving 9 bases of the junction unmatched. The CDR3 consists of 15 residues.

The genes are TRBV7-9 and TRBJ2-1, with 10 positions matching TRBD2. The CDR3 contains 14 residues. With V trimmed by 7 bases and J by 3 bases, 3 bases remained unmatched. CDR1 is SEHNR and CDR2 is FQNEAQ in the germline V gene (reference sequence). CDR3 DNA: TGTGCCAGCATCCTAGCGGGAGTCTACAATGAGCAGTTCTTC. It specifies CASILAGVYNEQFF.

The J gene is TRBJ1-1, the V gene TRBV27; D perhaps matches TRBD1 (6 bases). CDR1 is MNHEY and CDR2 is SMNVEV in the germline V gene (reference sequence). Trimming removed 3 bases at V and 1 base at J, with 15 bases between. The CDR3 totals 16 residues. The CDR3 is CASSFPPGHPNTEAFF. CDR3 DNA: TGTGCCAGCAGTTTCCCTCCGGGACACCCGAACACTGAAGCTTTCTTT.

This clone was counted a few times. V gene TRBV10-3 combines with J gene TRBJ2-1; D unclear. From germline, CDR1 is ENHRY and CDR2 SYGVKD. The CDR3 is 16 residues long. Between the trimmed V and J ends, which lost 3 bases and 2 bases, there was a span of 14 bases. The CDR3 reads CAISDVHTEAYNEQFF. The CDR3 DNA follows: TGTGCCATCAGTGACGTACACACAGAAGCCTACAATGAGCAGTTCTTC.

The rearrangement joins TRBV28 to TRBJ2-4; a weak D match, TRBD1 (5 bases). Between the trimmed V and J ends, which lost 7 bases and 3 bases, there was a span of 10 bases. The CDR3 is 13 amino acids. CDR1 MDHEN and CDR2 SYDVKM come from the germline V gene. The CDR3 DNA reads as TGTGCCAGCAAGAAAAGGGGCAAAAACATTCAGTACTTC. This translates into CASKKRGKNIQYF.

Concerning this clone: At the DNA level, this CDR3 is encoded by other sequences in the same sample as well. This rearrangement joins TRBV2 to TRBJ2-5; D gene uncertain. Trimming pared 5 bases from V and 2 bases from J, leaving 3 bases between. CDR3 length: 11 amino acids. Germline V lookup: CDR1 SNHLY, CDR2 FYNNEI. CDR3 DNA sequence: TGTGCCAGCAGTCCACAAGAGACCCAGTACTTC. Its protein product is CASSPQETQYF.

The chain employs TRBV29-1 and TRBJ1-4; 8 nucleotides match TRBD1. Germline CDR1 is SQVTM and CDR2 is ANQGSEA. The V gene end was trimmed by 6 bases and the J gene end by 2 bases; junction bases not matched to a gene: 8. The CDR3 length is 15 residues. This CDR3 is CSVHLTGGTNEKLFF. DNA of the CDR3: TGCAGCGTGCACTTAACAGGGGGGACTAATGAAAAACTGTTTTTT.

This chain joins TRBV5-1 and TRBJ2-7; TRBD2 is a possible D gene (6 bases). CDR1 is SGHRS and CDR2 is YFSETQ in the germline V gene. The V end lost 1 base, the J end lost 2 bases, and 16 bases lay between the germline ends. The CDR3 consists of 16 residues. In nucleotides, the CDR3 is TGCGCCAGCAGCTTGCCGGTTCCGGGGAGGCCCTACGAGCAGTACTTC. Its protein product is CASSLPVPGRPYEQYF. Filled out from reference TRBV5-1 and TRBJ2-7, the complete variable domain reads KAGVTQTPRYLIKTRGQQVTLSCSPISGHRSVSWYQQTPGQGLQFLFEYFSETQRNKGNFPGRFSGRQFSNSRSEMNVSTLELGDSALYLCASSLPVPGRPYEQYFGPGTRLTVT.

V is TRBV19 and J is TRBJ1-2; 7 bases map to TRBD1. CDR1 is LNHDA, CDR2 SQIVND, per germline (reference sequence). The trim removed 5 bases at V and 7 bases at J, leaving 10 bases unmatched. The CDR3 totals 14 residues. The CDR3 DNA follows: TGTGCCAGTAGTCAAAGGACAGGCCTTGGTGGCTACACCTTC. Its protein is CASSQRTGLGGYTF. The full variable domain, with the rest looked up from reference TRBV19 and TRBJ1-2, is DGGITQSPKYLFRKEGQNVTLSCEQNLNHDAMYWYRQDPGQGLRLIYYSQIVNDFQKGDIAEGYSVSREKKESFPLTVTSAQKNPTAFYLCASSQRTGLGGYTFGSGTRLTVV.

At least ten counts were recorded for this clone. Here the CDR3 reads CASSLYSLGAREQYF. The CDR3 DNA is TGTGCCAGCAGCTTGTACTCTCTGGGGGCACGGGAGCAGTACTTC. The chain combines TRBV5-6 with TRBJ2-7; a weak D match, TRBD1 (6 bases). This CDR3 has 15 residues. The germline gives CDR1 SGHDT, CDR2 YYEEEE. The germline V and J ends were trimmed by 1 base and 7 bases, with 18 bases remaining between them.

This chain uses TRBV10-3 with TRBJ2-1, with D maybe TRBD2 (5 bases). Between the trimmed V and J ends, which lost 1 base and 10 bases, there was a span of 11 bases. The CDR3 sequence is 13 residues long. Germline lookup yields CDR1 ENHRY and CDR2 SYGVKD. CDR3 nucleotide sequence: TGTGCCATCAGTGAGTTTAAGGAGGAAGAGCAGTTCTTC. This codes for CAISEFKEEEQFF.

The genes are TRBV4-1 and TRBJ1-6; 7 nucleotides align to TRBD1. The CDR3 covers 16 residues. After removal of 3 bases from V and 10 bases from J, the junction contained 12 bases not matched to a gene. Germline V gene sequence: CDR1 MGHRA, CDR2 YSYEKL. The CDR3 spells CASSQARTGGWSPLHF. CDR3 nucleotide sequence: TGCGCCAGCAGCCAGGCAAGGACAGGAGGATGGTCACCCCTCCACTTT.

V gene TRBV10-2 combines with J gene TRBJ1-1, with 7 bases matching TRBD1. Germline CDR1 is WSHSY and CDR2 is SAAADI. After removal of 7 bases from V and 3 bases from J, the junction contained 5 bases not matched to a gene. The CDR3 runs to 13 residues. The CDR3 region has the DNA TGCGCCAGCAATAACAGGGGAGACACTGAAGCTTTCTTT. The encoded protein is CASNNRGDTEAFF.

Only one count was recorded for this clone. V gene TRBV28 combines with J gene TRBJ2-5; D might be TRBD2 (6 bases). The germline V gene has CDR1 MDHEN and CDR2 SYDVKM. Deletions cut 5 bases from V and 3 bases from J, with 16 bases between. The CDR3 contains 15 residues. CDR3 amino acids: CASSTPLGTEETQYF. The CDR3 DNA reads as TGTGCCAGCAGTACGCCCCTTGGGACTGAAGAGACCCAGTACTTC.

The chain couples TRBV29-1 to TRBJ2-7, with D maybe TRBD1 (5 bases). V lost 5 bases and J 2 bases, leaving 10 bases between the germline ends. Germline V gene sequence: CDR1 SQVTM, CDR2 ANQGSEA. The CDR3 extends over 12 amino acids. Here the CDR3 DNA reads TGCAGCGTTCAGGGCCTTACCTACGAGCAGTACTTC. Residues: CSVQGLTYEQYF.